This T cell receptor beta chain is from a study of OX40 agonist ivuxolimab in advanced cancers. Trimming at V came to 10 bases and at J to 6 bases, leaving 12 bases not matched to a gene. This CDR3 contains 15 residues. Germline V gene lookup returns CDR1 SGHAT and CDR2 FQNNGV. Notes on this clone: The antigen remains undetermined.

Study-level results: Also showing low normalized T-cell clonal expansion were some of the nonresponders.

This table comes from immunoSEQ multiplex PCR, and its TCRdb copy is limited to in-frame clones, with some not included. The sample contains about 69,000 clones, around 90% of which appear only once. The input for sequencing was CD4+ or CD8+ T cells sorted from blood, taken in a trial of the OX40 agonist ivuxolimab. This TCR was recovered from an adult with an advanced solid tumor such as melanoma, head and neck, liver or kidney cancer. This sequence joins TRBV11-2 and TRBJ2-3; TRBD2 aligns across 11 bases. The CDR3 sequence: CAITRTSGSGDTQYF. The CDR3 bases are TGTGCCATAACCCGGACTAGCGGGTCAGGGGATACGCAGTATTTT.